What follows are 2 T cell receptor beta chains derived from one specimen sequenced in a study of shared clonotypes between healthy human individuals. Data came from immunoSEQ multiplex PCR; TCRdb stores just in-frame clones and leaves some out. This sample yields approximately 400,000 clones, of which about 96% are seen a single time; approximately 0.32% belongs to the top ten. The sample was memory CD8+ T cells sorted from blood. This sample's subset: CD45RO+ cells pooled with CCR7-negative TemRA cells. Receptor source: a man aged 25 to 40 in good health.

The rearrangement uses TRBV6-6 and TRBJ2-3, with D perhaps TRBD2 (5 bases). Trimming left V 7 bases short and J 1 base short, with 12 bases between. Germline V gene lookup returns CDR1 MNHNY and CDR2 SVGAGI (reference sequence). There are 14 residues in the CDR3. This CDR3 is CASTPGSGTDTQYF. For the CDR3, the DNA is TGTGCCAGCACCCCTGGGAGCGGCACAGATACGCAGTATTTT.

This chain uses TRBV11-1 with TRBJ2-1; 13 positions match TRBD2. V shed 5 bases and J 8 bases; nucleotides not matched to a gene: 12. Germline CDR1 reads SGHAT; CDR2 reads FQDESV (reference sequence). This CDR3 is built from 17 residues. The CDR3 DNA reads TGTGCCAGCAGCGTAATAACTAGCGGGAGGGCCAGGGATGAGCAGTTCTTC. Translation: CASSVITSGRARDEQFF. The full variable domain, in which reference TRBV11-1 and TRBJ2-1 provide the parts outside the CDR3, is EAEVAQSPRYKITEKSQAVAFWCDPISGHATLYWYRQILGQGPELLVQFQDESVVDDSQLPKDRFSAERLKGVDSTLKIQPAELGDSAMYLCASSVITSGRARDEQFFGPGTRLTVL.